The rows below give T cell receptor beta chains drawn from one sample of a study of lymphopenia after photon versus proton radiotherapy. Libraries were prepared by immunoSEQ multiplex PCR; TCRdb keeps only in-frame clonotypes and omits some of them. Of under 65,000 clones listed, around 85% are singletons. The sample consisted of peripheral blood, taken from a patient treated with proton-based radiotherapy. These TCRs come from a man aged 55 to 70 with pancreatic cancer. Both conserved end residues are part of each CDR3. Fields, in order: J gene, D gene, CDR3 length, V gene, CDR3 DNA, CDR3 protein. D genes are given only for firm matches.

j_call: TRBJ2-5; d_call: NA; cdr3_length: 12; v_call: TRBV11-3; cdr3_nt: TGTGCCAGCACGGGCAGGGGAGAGACCCAGTACTTC; cdr3_aa: CASTGRGETQYF
j_call: TRBJ2-2; d_call: TRBD1; cdr3_length: 18; v_call: TRBV7-3; cdr3_nt: TGTGCCAGCAGCCCAGCCTCCGCCGGGACAGGGGGGGCCGGGGAGCTGTTTTTT; cdr3_aa: CASSPASAGTGGAGELFF
j_call: TRBJ2-2; d_call: NA; cdr3_length: 18; v_call: TRBV7-9; cdr3_nt: TGTGCCAGCCGACGGGCAGGGGCCTCCAGGGAGGACACCGGGGAGCTGTTTTTT; cdr3_aa: CASRRAGASREDTGELFF
j_call: TRBJ2-7; d_call: NA; cdr3_length: 15; v_call: TRBV4-2; cdr3_nt: TGTGCCAGCAGCCAAGAGGGGGGGCAAGCCTACGAGCAGTACTTC; cdr3_aa: CASSQEGGQAYEQYF
j_call: TRBJ2-7; d_call: TRBD2; cdr3_length: 15; v_call: TRBV4-1; cdr3_nt: TGCGCCAGCAGCCCAGGACTAACGGGAGGGTACGAGCAGTACTTC; cdr3_aa: CASSPGLTGGYEQYF
j_call: TRBJ1-4; d_call: NA; cdr3_length: 15; v_call: TRBV6-1; cdr3_nt: TGTGCCAGCAGTGCCCGACAGCCCCTCGGGGAAAAACTGTTTTTT; cdr3_aa: CASSARQPLGEKLFF
j_call: TRBJ2-1; d_call: NA; cdr3_length: 16; v_call: TRBV18; cdr3_nt: TGTGCCAGCTCACCTCTCGGTCGGAGTCGGTACAATGAGCAGTTCTTC; cdr3_aa: CASSPLGRSRYNEQFF
j_call: TRBJ1-1; d_call: NA; cdr3_length: 15; v_call: TRBV28; cdr3_nt: TGTGCCAGCGGAGAGCTATACGGGCCGAACACTGAAGCTTTCTTT; cdr3_aa: CASGELYGPNTEAFF
j_call: TRBJ1-2; d_call: TRBD1; cdr3_length: 16; v_call: TRBV14; cdr3_nt: TGTGCCAGCAGCCCGTCCGGAGACAGGGGTAACTATGGCTACACCTTC; cdr3_aa: CASSPSGDRGNYGYTF
j_call: TRBJ2-7; d_call: NA; cdr3_length: 12; v_call: TRBV10-3; cdr3_nt: TGTGCCATCAGTGAGTCGATGGACGAGCAGTACTTC; cdr3_aa: CAISESMDEQYF
j_call: TRBJ2-3; d_call: TRBD2; cdr3_length: 18; v_call: TRBV6-1; cdr3_nt: TGTGCCAGCAGTGGGTGGACTAGCGTAGGTGGGAATCCAGATACGCAGTATTTT; cdr3_aa: CASSGWTSVGGNPDTQYF
j_call: TRBJ2-1; d_call: TRBD1; cdr3_length: 12; v_call: TRBV28; cdr3_nt: TGTGCCAGCAGGACAGGGGGGTATGAGCAGTTCTTC; cdr3_aa: CASRTGGYEQFF
j_call: TRBJ2-7; d_call: NA; cdr3_length: 15; v_call: TRBV11-3; cdr3_nt: TGTGCCAGCAGCTTGGCGGCGGGCCCCTCCTACGAGCAGTACTTC; cdr3_aa: CASSLAAGPSYEQYF
j_call: TRBJ1-1; d_call: TRBD1; cdr3_length: 14; v_call: TRBV7-6; cdr3_nt: TGTGCCAGCAGCTTAGCGGGACAGGGGACTGAAGCTTTCTTT; cdr3_aa: CASSLAGQGTEAFF
j_call: TRBJ2-5; d_call: TRBD2; cdr3_length: 14; v_call: TRBV18; cdr3_nt: TGTGCCAGCTCCCTTCAGCGGGGGGGAGAGACCCAGTACTTC; cdr3_aa: CASSLQRGGETQYF